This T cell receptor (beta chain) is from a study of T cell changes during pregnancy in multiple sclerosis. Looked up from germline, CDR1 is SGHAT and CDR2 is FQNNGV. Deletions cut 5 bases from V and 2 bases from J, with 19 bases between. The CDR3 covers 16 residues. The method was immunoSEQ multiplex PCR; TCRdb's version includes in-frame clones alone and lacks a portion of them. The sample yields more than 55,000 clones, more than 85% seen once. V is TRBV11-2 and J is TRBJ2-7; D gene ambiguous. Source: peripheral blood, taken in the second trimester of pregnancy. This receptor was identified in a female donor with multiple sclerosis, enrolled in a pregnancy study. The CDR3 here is CASSPLARSSTYEQYF. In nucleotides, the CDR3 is TGTGCCAGCAGCCCCCTCGCGCGGTCCAGCACCTACGAGCAGTACTTC.